The TCR beta chain under discussion was sequenced for a study of blood T cell repertoires in COVID-19 (TCRdb year 2020). Regarding the complete study: The collaborator samples originated in the United States, Italy and Spain and spanned the acute and convalescent phases of COVID-19. The material from the prospective study consisted of cDNA or gDNA derived from T cells, B-cell-depleted T cells, or PBMCs. Deeply sampled blood TCRbeta repertoires from subjects exposed to, actively infected with, or recovered from COVID-19 were included in the dataset. The repertoires were released in a freely available public database meant as a resource for research on the immune response to SARS-CoV-2. Samples were obtained from the ongoing ImmuneRACE study (first 160 participants) and from 1,254 subjects provided by 6 global collaborators. Nearly every sample came with metadata listing a de-identified subject ID, COVID-19 status, age in years and sex. Where available, HLA class I and class II types were obtained from metadata supplied by the sample provider rather than from assay-based typing.

Taken from cysteine to phenylalanine, the CDR3 has 15 residues. Only CDR3 DNA is held: 45 bases, read in frame from base 1. The germline V end is reduced by 0 bases and the J end by 5 bases; junction bases left unmatched: 6. CDR1 MNHEY and CDR2 SMNVEV were looked up in the germline V gene (reference sequence). Enrolling through a virtual design, the prospective study's participants ranged in age from about 18 to 89 years and lived across roughly 24 United States geographic areas. In the prospective study, participants were assigned to cohorts based on the clinical history participants reported in a screening survey and a study questionnaire. For ImmuneRACE Cohort 3, a participant was defined as recovered based on two consecutive negative NP/OP PCR tests, clearance by a healthcare professional, or resolution of symptoms. In the prospective study, mobile phlebotomists collected whole blood, serum and a nasopharyngeal or oropharyngeal swab from each participant. Prospective study participants could optionally give additional blood draws and questionnaires over a roughly two-month period. Before DNA extraction, prospective study blood samples were shipped either frozen or at room temperature.

The immunoSEQ Assay, a bias-controlled multiplex PCR, was used to amplify TCRbeta CDR3 regions from genomic DNA. As for the authors' bioinformatics: The number of nucleated cells in each sample was estimated from the amplification of reference gene primers within the assay. To quantify the absolute abundance of each unique TCRbeta CDR3 rearrangement, sequence reads were collapsed and filtered. Productive Simpson clonality was computed per sample as the square root of Simpson's diversity index over productive rearrangements. In its TCRdb copy, this immuneACCESS table keeps in-frame sequences only and misses some clones. Where compared with another copy, unresolved V genes explain less than half of these, and the others have no known cause. The V and J calls and clone size were taken over from that table, and D and trimming were inferred from the DNA. For this sample there are over 300,000 clones; 85% to 90% appear just once. The ten most abundant clones make up 8% to 13% of the sample.

In its sample, this clone was seen once. Which antigen it targets is not known. The record has no base qualities; no much larger clone is one base away. Overall results and qualifications from the work: Clinical and demographic metadata were provided uncurated, with the amount varying by source and participant.

This receptor was identified in a woman younger than 30 who had recovered from COVID-19. The chain is made from TRBV27 and TRBJ1-1, with TRBD1 identical over 7 junction bases. The sequencing input was PBMCs or T cells enriched from blood (not recorded which). CDR3 reads: CASSLSSRGTTEAFF. The DNA reads as follows: TGTGCCAGCAGTTTATCGTCCAGGGGGACGACTGAAGCTTTCTTT.